Detailed here is one T cell receptor (beta chain). Its antigen remains unidentified. No much larger clonotype is one base removed from it; base qualities were not supplied. The data were obtained in a study of cytomegalovirus exposure and HLA in healthy donors (dated by TCRdb to about 2017). For the study in its entirety: The roughly 670 repertoires of the first cohort and the 120 validation repertoires were produced on the same platform, according to a later analysis. The study was designed to test whether signatures of past pathogen exposure could be identified by cataloging public T cell receptors. Along with the approximately 700-subject first cohort, a separate validation cohort of around 110 different subjects was used. High-throughput TCR immunosequencing, statistical association of individual TCRs with disease status, and machine learning were combined to predict cytomegalovirus infection status.

The study at large found these results: Cytomegalovirus status was reported to be diagnosed by the classifier with high specificity and sensitivity in both the original and validation cohorts. The authors suggested that the approach could potentially be generalized to other disease states and immunological phenotypes. In vitro tests confirmed that a few of the cytomegalovirus-associated TCR beta chains recognize cytomegalovirus antigens. Subsequent analysis determined that TCRs grouped into clusters in the first cohort also showed a tendency toward co-occurrence across the roughly 110 validation repertoires, and approximately 94% of cluster scores exceeded 0. A total of fewer than 200 TCR beta chains were listed by the study as associated with cytomegalovirus. All 120 or so repertoires were used to score co-occurrence in the validation cohort in a later analysis, because that analysis had no HLA typing for the cohort. Most TCR sequences were observed very rarely across donors, whereas some public TCRs were present in many individuals.

The method was the immunoSEQ multiplex PCR assay. The original methods were these. To diagnose cytomegalovirus status from the catalog of TCR beta chain sequences, a statistical classification framework was built. Not all clones reach the TCRdb copy of this immuneACCESS table, which keeps in-frame sequences only. Checked studies attribute under half of the gap to unresolved V genes and leave the rest unexplained. V and J calls and clone size are those listed in that table; D and trimming were worked out from the DNA. A total of about 130,000 clones appear in this sample, roughly 89% of them only once. The ten largest clonotypes hold 9% of the sample. Donors formed part of the validation cohort, which comprised some 120 subjects and was distinct from the first cohort of 690 or so subjects. CDR1 and CDR2 are read off the germline V gene (reference sequence) as SEHNR and FQNEAQ. Taken from cysteine to phenylalanine, the CDR3 has 16 residues. CDR3 DNA only is kept here, 48 bases in frame from base 1. After removal of 4 bases from V and 4 bases from J, the junction retains 11 bases not matched to a gene.

This sequence uses TRBV7-9 and TRBJ1-2; 8 central nucleotides agree with TRBD1. The clonotype comes from a woman younger than 35 in good health and CMV-seropositive. Specimen: PBMCs. The sequenced DNA: TGTGCCAGCAGCTCCACCACAGGGGGGTATTCCTATGGCTACACCTTC. It translates as CASSSTTGGYSYGYTF.